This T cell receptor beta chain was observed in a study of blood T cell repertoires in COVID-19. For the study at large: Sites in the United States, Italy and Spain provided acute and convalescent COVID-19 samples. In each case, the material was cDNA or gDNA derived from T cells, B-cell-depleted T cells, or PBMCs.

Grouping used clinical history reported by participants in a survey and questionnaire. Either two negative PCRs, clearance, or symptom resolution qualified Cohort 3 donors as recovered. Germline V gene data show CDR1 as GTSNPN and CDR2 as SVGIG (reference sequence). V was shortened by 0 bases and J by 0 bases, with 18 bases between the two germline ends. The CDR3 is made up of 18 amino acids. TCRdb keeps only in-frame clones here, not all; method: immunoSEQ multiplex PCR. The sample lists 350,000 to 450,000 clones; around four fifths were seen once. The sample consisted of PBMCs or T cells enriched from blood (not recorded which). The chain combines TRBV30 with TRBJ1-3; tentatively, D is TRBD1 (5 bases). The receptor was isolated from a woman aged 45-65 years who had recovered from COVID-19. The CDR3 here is CAWSVPRGGQPSGNTIYF. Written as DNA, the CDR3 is TGTGCCTGGAGTGTACCACGGGGGGGTCAACCCTCTGGAAACACCATATATTTT.